The 16 T cell receptor beta chains reported below all come from one sample, sequenced in a study of identical twins. TCRdb used MiXCR to reprocess the 5' RACE reads, holding one entry per CDR3 protein. The sample contains roughly 250,000 distinct CDR3 sequences, roughly an eighth of which appear only once. Sample: memory (CD45RO+) T cells sorted from blood. These receptors were collected from a woman aged 18-29 years in good health.

The V call is TRBV9, the J call TRBJ2-7; D might be TRBD2 (5 bases). Germline V lookup: CDR1 SGDLS, CDR2 YYNGEE. Trimming cost V 0 bases and J 1 base, with 14 bases left between them. CDR3 length: 16 amino acids. DNA of the CDR3: TGTGCCAGCAGCGTAGGAAGTACCCGGGGTTCCTACGAGCAGTACTTC. Its protein is CASSVGSTRGSYEQYF. The variable domain in full, completed from reference TRBV9 and TRBJ2-7, reads DSGVTQTPKHLITATGQRVTLRCSPRSGDLSVYWYQQSLDQGLQFLIQYYNGEERAKGNILERFSAQQFPDLHSELNLSSLELGDSALYFCASSVGSTRGSYEQYFGPGTRLTVT.

The CDR3 DNA reads as TGTGCCAGCACCTGGGGGACAGGGGGAGGCTACACCTTC. Amino acid sequence: CASTWGTGGGYTF. This rearrangement joins TRBV12-3 or TRBV12-4 to TRBJ1-2; 11 nucleotides align to TRBD1. The CDR3 sequence is 13 residues long. V was clipped by 7 bases and J by 8 bases; unmatched bases: 6.

V is TRBV19 and J is TRBJ2-1; maybe TRBD1 (6 bases). The CDR3 spans 13 residues. Deletions cut 4 bases from V and 8 bases from J, with 12 bases between. Looked up from germline, CDR1 is LNHDA and CDR2 is SQIVND (reference sequence). This chain's CDR3 is CASSTGEYHEQFF. The CDR3 nucleotides read TGTGCCAGTAGTACAGGGGAATACCATGAGCAGTTCTTC.

The gene calls are TRBV19 and TRBJ1-1; tentative D call: TRBD1 (6 bases). V was shortened by 8 bases and J by 7 bases, with 14 bases between the two germline ends. Germline lookup yields CDR1 LNHDA and CDR2 SQIVND (reference sequence). This CDR3 has 12 amino acids. CDR3 region: CASENRDDEAFF. As DNA, the CDR3 is TGTGCCAGTGAGAACAGGGACGATGAAGCTTTCTTT.

This clonotype has only a few counts. The chain recombines TRBV3-1 with TRBJ1-4, with a tentative D call TRBD1 (5 bases). The germline V and J ends were trimmed by 8 bases and 8 bases, with 15 bases remaining between them. CDR1 and CDR2 from the germline V gene are LGHDT and YNNKEL (reference sequence). CDR3 length equals 13 residues. CDR3 residues: CASLKSGDEKLFF. As DNA, the CDR3 is TGTGCCAGCCTTAAATCCGGGGACGAAAAACTGTTTTTT. Full variable domain (rest looked up from reference TRBV3-1 and TRBJ1-4): DTAVSQTPKYLVTQMGNDKSIKCEQNLGHDTMYWYKQDSKKFLKIMFSYNNKELIINETVPNRFSPKSPDKAHLNLHINSLELGDSAVYFCASLKSGDEKLFFGSGTQLSVL.

This chain links TRBV5-1 with TRBJ2-2; D tentatively fits TRBD1 or TRBD2 (5 bases each). From germline, CDR1 is SGHRS and CDR2 YFSETQ. The CDR3 has 15 residues. Trimming left V 4 bases short and J 5 bases short, with 15 bases between. The CDR3 DNA reads TGCGCCAGCAGCCAAACCGGGACGGGGACCGGGGAGCTGTTTTTT. Encoded protein: CASSQTGTGTGELFF.

This clonotype was recorded many times. This chain connects TRBV2 to TRBJ2-4; possible D gene TRBD2, 6 bases. V was trimmed by 5 bases and J by 8 bases, leaving 13 bases between them. Germline CDR1 SNHLY, CDR2 FYNNEI. This CDR3 comprises 13 residues. The CDR3 loop is CASSSTSMDIQYF. The CDR3 nucleotides are TGTGCCAGCAGTTCGACTAGTATGGACATTCAGTACTTC.

This chain links TRBV3-1 with TRBJ1-1; 7 bases agree with TRBD1. The CDR3 has 14 amino acids. Germline values: CDR1 LGHDT, CDR2 YNNKEL (reference sequence). After removal of 3 bases from V and 1 base from J, the junction contained 2 bases not matched to a gene. CDR3 protein: CASSHRDRNTEAFF. The CDR3 nucleotides read TGTGCCAGCAGCCACCGGGACAGGAACACTGAAGCTTTCTTT.

The chain has TRBV11-2 and TRBJ2-7; 8 nucleotides align to TRBD1. Germline CDR1 reads SGHAT; CDR2 reads FQNNGV. J gave up 7 bases and V 4 bases, and 15 bases lay outside the gene matches. The CDR3 contains 16 residues. CDR3 in amino acids: CASSSRTGGISGEQYF. CDR3 coding DNA: TGTGCCAGCAGCTCAAGAACAGGGGGAATAAGTGGAGAGCAGTACTTC.

The chain combines TRBV7-2 with TRBJ2-1, with a tentative D call TRBD2 (7 bases). Trimming cost V 0 bases and J 7 bases, with 10 bases left between them. The CDR3 has 14 residues. CDR1 is SGHTA, CDR2 FQGNSA, per germline. The CDR3 nucleotides read TGTGCCAGCAGCTTAGCGGGGGGGCCGAATGAGCAGTTCTTC. This translates into CASSLAGGPNEQFF.

This clonotype was seen a handful of times. The genes are TRBV4-2 and TRBJ2-3; D not certain. With 4 bases removed from V and 2 bases from J, the gap between germline ends came to 16 bases. CDR1 and CDR2 from the germline V gene are LGHNA and YNFKEQ. The length of the CDR3 is 16 residues. The CDR3 is CASSPDLGRVTDTQYF. CDR3 bases: TGTGCCAGCAGCCCCGACCTGGGTCGGGTCACAGATACGCAGTATTTT.

The chain combines TRBV7-2 with TRBJ2-5; 8 bases are a match to TRBD1. Losses at the gene ends were 4 bases for V and 4 bases for J; bases not matched to a gene: 8. The length of the CDR3 is 15 residues. CDR1 and CDR2 (germline): SGHTA, FQGNSA. The CDR3 coding sequence is TGTGCCAGCAGCTCATTGGGTGGGACAGGAGAGACCCAGTACTTC. Translated, it gives CASSSLGGTGETQYF. The full variable domain, completed using reference TRBV7-2 and TRBJ2-5, is GAGVSQSPSNKVTEKGKDVELRCDPISGHTALYWYRQSLGQGLEFLIYFQGNSAPDKSGLPSDRFSAERTGGSVSTLTIQRTQQEDSAVYLCASSSLGGTGETQYFGPGTRLLVL.

J is TRBJ2-1 and V is TRBV19; 8 positions agree with TRBD2. The CDR3 totals 15 residues. V lost 7 bases and J lost 3; bases outside the gene matches: 8. Germline CDR1 is LNHDA and CDR2 is SQIVND (reference sequence). The DNA of the CDR3 is TGTGCCAGTACCCCCGGGGGGGGTTTCTACAATGAGCAGTTCTTC. Its protein is CASTPGGGFYNEQFF.

This clonotype turned up a few times. This chain connects TRBV2 to TRBJ2-1; the D is unclear. The V gene lost 6 bases and the J gene lost 5 bases, with 17 bases spanning the gap. This CDR3 is built from 15 residues. The V gene's germline CDR1 is SNHLY and CDR2 FYNNEI. The CDR3 DNA sequence: TGTGCCAGCAGCGGTTGGACCAGCATAAACAATGAGCAGTTCTTC. Translated: CASSGWTSINNEQFF.

The chain is built from TRBV29-1 and TRBJ2-3, with TRBD2 matching over 8 bases. CDR1 is SQVTM, CDR2 ANQGSEA, per germline. Trimming cost V 3 bases and J 4 bases; bases outside gene matches: 9. This CDR3 has 15 amino acids. For the CDR3, the DNA is TGCAGCGTTGATGGTTACGGGGGGGTCCCAGATACGCAGTATTTT. Its translation is CSVDGYGGVPDTQYF.

This clonotype was recorded many times. The rearrangement joins TRBV6-6 to TRBJ2-7; no clear D gene. The CDR3 totals 12 residues. Trimming pared 8 bases from V and 5 bases from J, leaving 13 bases between. CDR1 and CDR2 from the germline V gene are MNHNY and SVGAGI (reference sequence). The CDR3 spells CASGKTKDEQYF. For the CDR3, the DNA is TGTGCCAGCGGAAAGACCAAGGACGAGCAGTACTTC.